Shown below are 30 T cell receptor beta chains from a single sample sequenced in a study of T cells in Graves' hyperthyroidism and ophthalmopathy. Amplification of TCR beta CDR3 regions was performed using RNA transcripts as template. An initial round of RT-PCR targeting the TCR CDR3 relied on the HTBI primer set. One entry per CDR3 protein results from TCRdb running MiXCR on the multiplex PCR reads. Seen here are 500,000 to 650,000 distinct CDR3 sequences, about 20% observed once, and the top ten hold 40% to 50%. The source material was blood. The receptor set was obtained from a middle-aged man with Graves' ophthalmopathy.

Turning to this clonotype: This could be a read error, since a much larger clone is one nucleotide away. V is TRBV27 and J is TRBJ2-1; the D gene is possibly TRBD1 (6 bases). The V gene's germline CDR1 is MNHEY and CDR2 SMNVEV (reference sequence). The V gene lost 11 bases and the J gene lost 5 bases, with 22 bases spanning the gap. This CDR3 is 15 amino acids long. CDR3 region: CASNQGRLDHNEQFF. The CDR3 coding sequence is TGTGCCTCCAACCAGGGGCGACTGGATCACAATGAGCAGTTCTTC.

This clonotype occurred a few times. The chain has TRBV5-1 and TRBJ2-1; no reliable D call. CDR1 SGHRS and CDR2 YFSETQ come from the germline V gene. The CDR3 is 14 residues long. V lost 9 bases, J lost 0 bases, and 13 bases lay in between. CDR3 sequence reads: CATRLMSSYNEQFF. In nucleotides, the CDR3 is TGCGCCACCCGCCTGATGAGCTCCTACAATGAGCAGTTCTTC.

This clonotype was recorded many times. The chain uses TRBV5-1 and TRBJ2-7, with D unresolved. This CDR3 region has 13 residues. Deletions cut 0 bases from V and 3 bases from J, with 7 bases between. CDR1 SGHRS and CDR2 YFSETQ come from the germline V gene. CDR3 DNA: TGCGCCAGCAGCTTGGAGGGAAACTACGAGCAGTACTTC. Translation: CASSLEGNYEQYF.

This clonotype was counted between two and nine times. The chain recombines TRBV20-1 with TRBJ2-7, with TRBD1 identical over 7 bases. Looked up from germline, CDR1 is DFQATT and CDR2 is SNEGSKA (reference sequence). The CDR3 has 13 residues. The trim removed 1 base at V and 6 bases at J, leaving 6 bases unmatched. The CDR3 reads CSARGQGVPEQYF. The DNA of the CDR3 is TGCAGTGCTAGAGGACAGGGCGTCCCCGAGCAGTACTTC.

This clonotype was picked up a small number of times. The chain employs TRBV7-9 and TRBJ1-2; D is perhaps TRBD1 (5 bases). Germline V lookup: CDR1 SEHNR, CDR2 FQNEAQ (reference sequence). The CDR3 contains 17 residues. V was pared by 5 bases and J by 7 bases, with 26 bases between. CDR3 region: CASSLGTPARPRGGYTF. The CDR3, as DNA: TGTGCCAGCAGCCTTGGGACCCCCGCGCGTCCGAGGGGTGGCTACACCTTC.

This clonotype came up a few times. The gene calls are TRBV11-1 and TRBJ2-2; 8 positions agree with TRBD1. Germline CDR1 reads SGHAT; CDR2 reads FQDESV (reference sequence). The CDR3 sequence is 15 residues long. V was clipped by 4 bases and J by 3 bases; unmatched bases: 4. CDR3 nucleotide sequence: TGTGCCAGCAGCTCCTGGACAGGGCACACCGGGGAGCTGTTTTTT. It translates to CASSSWTGHTGELFF.

The sample holds many counts of this clonotype. CDR3 sequence: CASSHEPEAFF. The DNA of the CDR3 is TGTGCCAGCAGCCACGAACCTGAAGCTTTCTTT. The chain is built from TRBV28 and TRBJ1-1, with D unresolved. The germline CDR1 and CDR2 sequences are MDHEN and SYDVKM. The CDR3 is made up of 11 amino acids. The V end was cut by 6 bases, the J end by 6 bases, with 8 bases between.

This clonotype was counted at least ten times. The genes are TRBV5-1 and TRBJ1-2, with D possibly matching TRBD1 (6 bases). Germline V gene sequence: CDR1 SGHRS, CDR2 YFSETQ. V was pared by 0 bases and J by 1 base, with 10 bases between. The CDR3 consists of 15 residues. CDR3 sequence (DNA): TGCGCCAGCAGCTTGGCAACAGGGATTAACTATGGCTACACCTTC. This sequence encodes CASSLATGINYGYTF.

The gene calls are TRBV2 and TRBJ2-7; D is uncertain. Germline CDR1 reads SNHLY; CDR2 reads FYNNEI. CDR3 length equals 11 residues. V lost 8 bases and J lost 4, with 9 bases in between. The CDR3 bases are TGTGCCAGCGCCGTTGGATACGAGCAGTACTTC. The encoded protein is CASAVGYEQYF. Together with reference TRBV2 and TRBJ2-7, the CDR3 gives the full variable domain: EPEVTQTPSHQVTQMGQEVILRCVPISNHLYFYWYRQILGQKVEFLVSFYNNEISEKSEIFDDQFSVERPDGSNFTLKIRSTKLEDSAMYFCASAVGYEQYFGPGTRLTVT.

This clonotype was observed at least ten times. The chain is built from TRBV3-1 and TRBJ2-3; D is unclear. Germline-derived CDR1 and CDR2 are LGHDT and YNNKEL (reference sequence). The V end lost 3 bases, the J end lost 5 bases, and 6 bases lay between the germline ends. The CDR3 spans 12 residues. This CDR3 is CASSHNLDTQYF. CDR3 DNA: TGTGCCAGCAGCCATAATTTAGATACGCAGTATTTT.

CDR3 sequence (DNA): TGTGCCAGCAGCTTAAGGGAATCCCAGTACTTC. Its translation is CASSLRESQYF. The chain couples TRBV7-6 to TRBJ2-5; D ambiguous. V was pared by 2 bases and J by 9 bases, with 7 bases between. There are 11 residues in the CDR3. Germline CDR1 reads SGHVS; CDR2 reads FNYEAQ. Complete variable domain (other parts from reference TRBV7-6 and TRBJ2-5): GAGVSQSPRYKVTKRGQDVALRCDPISGHVSLYWYRQALGQGPEFLTYFNYEAQQDKSGLPNDRFSAERPEGSISTLTIQRTEQRDSAMYRCASSLRESQYFGPGTRLLVL.

This clonotype was detected ten times or more. The V and J genes are TRBV9 and TRBJ2-1, with 7 bases aligning to TRBD1. Germline CDR1 reads SGDLS; CDR2 reads YYNGEE. The CDR3 consists of 14 residues. Trimming removed 3 bases from V and 13 bases from J; junction bases left unmatched: 13. The CDR3 coding sequence is TGTGCCAGCAGCGGGGGACAGAGAGTTAACCTTCAGTTCTTC. This translates into CASSGGQRVNLQFF. The variable domain in full, with the rest retrieved from reference TRBV9 and TRBJ2-1, is DSGVTQTPKHLITATGQRVTLRCSPRSGDLSVYWYQQSLDQGLQFLIQYYNGEERAKGNILERFSAQQFPDLHSELNLSSLELGDSALYFCASSGGQRVNLQFFGPGTRLTVL.

Comments on this clonotype: Just one base apart from a much larger clone, this may be a read error. CDR3 loop: CASSLRDRSYNSPLHF. In DNA, the CDR3 is TGTGCCAGCAGCTTACGGGATCGCTCCTATAATTCACCCCTCCACTTT. The chain employs TRBV11-2 and TRBJ1-6; the D is unclear. The CDR3 is 16 amino acids. Germline V lookup: CDR1 SGHAT, CDR2 FQNNGV. V gave up 2 bases and J gave up 0 bases, with 8 bases separating them.

In its sample, this clonotype was seen many times. The chain combines TRBV27 with TRBJ1-1, with 8 bases aligning to TRBD1. CDR3 size: 15 residues. Germline V CDR1 and CDR2: MNHEY, SMNVEV (reference sequence). The J segment lost 0 bases and the V segment lost 4 bases, leaving 4 bases of the junction unmatched. The CDR3, as DNA: TGTGCCAGCAGTTGGGGGACAGGACTGAACACTGAAGCTTTCTTT. This sequence encodes CASSWGTGLNTEAFF.

This rearrangement joins TRBV6-5 to TRBJ1-1; 8 positions agree with TRBD1. The CDR3 is 16 amino acids. The V gene's germline CDR1 is MNHEY and CDR2 SVGAGI. Losses at the gene ends were 4 bases for V and 4 bases for J; bases not matched to a gene: 11. The CDR3 spells CASSSRQGKLGTEAFF. The CDR3 DNA reads TGTGCCAGCAGTTCCAGACAGGGGAAGTTGGGCACTGAAGCTTTCTTT.

This clonotype was observed a handful of times. This chain links TRBV5-1 with TRBJ2-7; TRBD2 matches at 7 bases. The germline gives CDR1 SGHRS, CDR2 YFSETQ. V was pared by 0 bases and J by 5 bases, with 8 bases of the junction left unmatched. This CDR3 is 15 amino acids long. DNA for the CDR3: TGCGCCAGCAGCTTGGTTGCGGGGGTAAACCACGAGCAGTACTTC. This codes for CASSLVAGVNHEQYF.

The rearrangement joins TRBV12-3 or TRBV12-4 to TRBJ1-2, with 7 bases lining up with TRBD1. J lost 5 bases, V lost 6 bases, and 6 bases had no gene match. CDR3 length: 13 residues. CDR3 nucleotide sequence: TGTGCCAGCAGATCGACAGGGAGGTATGGCTACACCTTC. Its translation is CASRSTGRYGYTF.

This clonotype was recorded many times. The chain combines TRBV6-1 with TRBJ1-1; 8 nucleotides match TRBD1. The CDR3 sequence is 15 residues long. V trimming: 5 bases; J trimming: 5 bases; junction bases outside the gene matches: 10. Per the germline V gene, CDR1 is MNHNS and CDR2 is SASEGT. CDR3 nucleotide sequence: TGTGCCAGCAGTTTACAGGGGGTCGGGCAGACTGAAGCTTTCTTT. Translated, it gives CASSLQGVGQTEAFF.

This chain links TRBV5-1 with TRBJ2-2, with 8 positions matching TRBD1. Germline V gene data show CDR1 as SGHRS and CDR2 as YFSETQ. The CDR3 length is 16 residues. The V segment lost 3 bases and the J segment 1 base; nucleotides outside the gene matches: 5. CDR3 sequence (DNA): TGCGCCAGCAGCTCTGACAGGGGTTTGAACACCGGGGAGCTGTTTTTT. It translates to CASSSDRGLNTGELFF.

The CDR3 coding sequence is TGTGCCAGCAGCTCCCTAAGACTAGCTCCTACCTACAATGAGCAGTTCTTC. Protein sequence: CASSSLRLAPTYNEQFF. The V gene is TRBV7-9, the J gene TRBJ2-1, with 7 bases that match TRBD2. The germline CDR1 and CDR2 sequences are SEHNR and FQNEAQ (reference sequence). The CDR3 covers 17 residues. V dropped 4 bases and J dropped 2; count of bases not matched to a gene: 11.

The chain combines TRBV11-2 with TRBJ1-1, with D maybe TRBD1 (5 bases). Trimming removed 5 bases at V and 10 bases at J, with 14 bases between. This CDR3 has 12 residues. CDR1 SGHAT and CDR2 FQNNGV come from the germline V gene. The CDR3 loop reads CASSPRELGAFF. For the CDR3, the DNA is TGTGCCAGCAGCCCCAGGGAATTGGGAGCTTTCTTT.

The rearrangement joins TRBV5-1 to TRBJ1-3; no clear D. V dropped 7 bases and J dropped 4 bases, with 9 bases sitting between them. Germline V gene data show CDR1 as SGHRS and CDR2 as YFSETQ. The CDR3 is 12 residues long. The CDR3 DNA sequence: TGCGCCAGCTCATGGGGAGGAAACACCATATATTTT. Translating gives CASSWGGNTIYF.

This clonotype was counted at least ten times. The chain recombines TRBV12-3 or TRBV12-4 with TRBJ2-1; 10 nucleotides agree with TRBD2. V gave up 3 bases and J gave up 0 bases; unmatched junction bases: 8. The CDR3 runs 18 residues. CDR3 sequence: CASSFSSGGVASYNEQFF. As DNA, the CDR3 is TGTGCCAGCAGTTTCTCTAGCGGGGGCGTAGCCTCCTACAATGAGCAGTTCTTC.

This clonotype was observed a few times. This chain links TRBV7-8 with TRBJ2-7; TRBD2 might be the D (6 bases). Germline V gene data show CDR1 as SGHVS and CDR2 as FQNEAQ. V was shortened by 3 bases and J by 2 bases, with 11 bases between the two germline ends. This CDR3 has 14 residues. The CDR3, as DNA: TGTGCCAGCAGCTTTTACGGGAGTGCCTACGAGCAGTACTTC. This codes for CASSFYGSAYEQYF.

This sequence joins TRBV9 and TRBJ2-1; 10 positions agree with TRBD2. The CDR3 has 17 residues. Germline CDR1 SGDLS, CDR2 YYNGEE. Germline trimming cut 0 bases from V and 7 bases from J; bases unmatched to any gene: 10. The CDR3 DNA follows: TGTGCCAGCAGCGTAGGGGTAGCGGGAGGTTTTGCTAATGAGCAGTTCTTC. Encoded protein: CASSVGVAGGFANEQFF.

This clonotype was seen ten or more times. V is TRBV2 and J is TRBJ2-2; 8 nucleotides agree with TRBD1. CDR1 SNHLY and CDR2 FYNNEI come from the germline V gene. The ends lost 6 bases at V and 7 bases at J; junction bases unmatched: 7. The CDR3 runs 14 residues. CDR3 amino acids: CASRETGADGELFF. CDR3 coding DNA: TGTGCCAGCAGGGAGACAGGGGCGGACGGGGAGCTGTTTTTT.

V gene TRBV28 combines with J gene TRBJ2-7; TRBD1 agrees at 8 bases. CDR3 length: 14 residues. Germline V gene sequence: CDR1 MDHEN, CDR2 SYDVKM. V was clipped by 6 bases and J by 2 bases; unmatched bases: 6. CDR3 region: CASRMDRAPYEQYF. In nucleotides, the CDR3 is TGTGCCAGCAGAATGGACAGGGCGCCCTACGAGCAGTACTTC.

A few counts support this clonotype. The V gene is TRBV3-1, the J gene TRBJ2-1, with TRBD2 as a possible D gene (6 bases). The V end lost 2 bases, the J end lost 4 bases, and 15 bases lay between the germline ends. CDR3 length: 16 amino acids. Germline CDR1 is LGHDT and CDR2 is YNNKEL (reference sequence). The CDR3 sequence is CASSQIRLALYNEQFF. The CDR3 DNA reads TGTGCCAGCAGCCAAATCCGTCTAGCGCTATACAATGAGCAGTTCTTC.

In nucleotides, the CDR3 is TGCGCCAGCAGTCCGACAGGGCCCGGTTACGAGCAGTACTTC. Translating it yields CASSPTGPGYEQYF. This rearrangement joins TRBV5-1 to TRBJ2-7; 7 positions agree with TRBD1. This CDR3 comprises 14 residues. V dropped 5 bases and J dropped 4; count of bases not matched to a gene: 9. The germline CDR1 and CDR2 sequences are SGHRS and YFSETQ.

The chain employs TRBV7-2 and TRBJ2-2; 10 bases align to TRBD2. The CDR3 has 16 residues. The junction had 5 bases not matched to a gene; V was cut back by 1 base and J by 6 bases. Germline CDR1 SGHTA, CDR2 FQGNSA. The CDR3 nucleotides are TGTGCCAGCAGCTTAGTAGCGGGGGGTGGGGCCGGGGAGCTGTTTTTT. This gives the protein CASSLVAGGGAGELFF.